One sample yielded the 21 T cell receptor beta chains listed below, sequenced in a study of T cells in Graves' hyperthyroidism and ophthalmopathy. From RNA transcripts, TCR beta CDR3 regions were amplified. First-round RT-PCR with HTBI primers amplified the TCR CDR3 region. TCRdb called the multiplex PCR reads again in MiXCR, with one record for every CDR3 protein. The sample has about 250,000 distinct CDR3 sequences, around 20% seen once. The sample taken for sequencing was blood. These receptors all stem from a man aged 25 to 40 with Graves' ophthalmopathy.

This clonotype was counted a few times. The V gene is TRBV6-1, the J gene TRBJ2-7, with 8 bases fitting TRBD2. CDR1 MNHNS and CDR2 SASEGT come from the germline V gene. V trimming: 8 bases; J trimming: 4 bases; junction bases outside the gene matches: 10. There are 14 residues in the CDR3. Here the CDR3 reads CASQVRGGRYEQYF. The CDR3 DNA is TGTGCCAGCCAGGTCCGGGGGGGAAGATACGAGCAGTACTTC.

This clonotype was counted a few times. The V and J genes are TRBV2 and TRBJ2-7; the D call may be TRBD1 or TRBD2 (5 bases each). Trimming took off 6 bases at V and 4 bases at J, with 10 bases between the two ends. Germline-derived CDR1 and CDR2 are SNHLY and FYNNEI. The length of the CDR3 is 12 residues. The CDR3 sequence: CASSGTLYEQYF. CDR3 coding DNA: TGTGCCAGCAGCGGGACCCTTTACGAGCAGTACTTC.

The chain uses TRBV20-1 and TRBJ1-1; TRBD1 agrees at 9 bases. The CDR3 length is 15 residues. J gave up 2 bases and V 6 bases, and 10 bases lay outside the gene matches. Germline-derived CDR1 and CDR2 are DFQATT and SNEGSKA (reference sequence). CDR3 sequence: CSALTGGAANTEAFF. Written as DNA, the CDR3 is TGCAGTGCGCTCACAGGGGGCGCGGCAAACACTGAAGCTTTCTTT.

This chain connects TRBV7-3 to TRBJ2-3; D is undetermined. The CDR3 is 15 residues long. Trimming pared 2 bases from V and 3 bases from J, leaving 12 bases between. Looked up from germline, CDR1 is SGHTA and CDR2 is FQGTGA. The CDR3 nucleotides read TGTGCCAGCAGCTTAGCTGGGTTAGGGACAGATACGCAGTATTTT. Translated, it gives CASSLAGLGTDTQYF.

This clonotype was recorded at least ten times. The V call is TRBV30, the J call TRBJ1-5, with a possible D match to TRBD1 (5 bases). V lost 3 bases, J lost 0 bases, and 21 bases lay in between. Germline V gene lookup returns CDR1 GTSNPN and CDR2 SVGIG (reference sequence). This CDR3 region has 18 residues. CDR3 region: CAWSHPGRQTHSNQPQHF. DNA for the CDR3: TGTGCCTGGAGCCATCCGGGGAGACAGACGCATAGCAATCAGCCCCAGCATTTT.

This clonotype was recorded many times. V gene TRBV5-1 combines with J gene TRBJ1-1; D may be TRBD1 (6 bases). Germline assignment: CDR1 SGHRS and CDR2 YFSETQ. The V end was cut by 4 bases, the J end by 1 base, with 17 bases between. The CDR3 totals 16 residues. The CDR3 is CASSQTKDRGNTEAFF. CDR3 coding DNA: TGCGCCAGCAGCCAAACTAAGGACAGAGGGAACACTGAAGCTTTCTTT.

This chain links TRBV6-2 or TRBV6-3 with TRBJ1-4, with D possibly TRBD1 on 5 matching bases. Trimming pared 8 bases from V and 0 bases from J, leaving 16 bases between. CDR1 is MNHEY, CDR2 SVGEGT, per germline. The CDR3 is 16 amino acids. The CDR3 loop reads CASGLRGIATNEKLFF. The CDR3 bases are TGTGCCAGCGGCCTAAGGGGAATTGCAACTAATGAAAAACTGTTTTTT.

The chain couples TRBV24-1 to TRBJ2-5; D remains unclear. CDR3 length equals 14 residues. Deletions cut 3 bases from V and 3 bases from J, with 10 bases between. Per germline, CDR1 KGHDR and CDR2 SFDVKD. DNA of the CDR3: TGTGCCACCAGTGATGCGGACCACAAAGAGACCCAGTACTTC. This translates into CATSDADHKETQYF.

As concerns this clonotype: This may be a read error: a much more frequent sequence differs by one nucleotide. The chain combines TRBV11-3 with TRBJ2-1, with TRBD1 as a possible D gene (5 bases). This CDR3 is 15 amino acids long. Germline CDR1 and CDR2: SGHNT and YENEEA. CDR3 residues: CPSSPRVGLSDEQFF. As DNA, the CDR3 is TGTCCCAGCAGCCCCCGAGTGGGGCTTTCAGATGAGCAGTTCTTC.

This clonotype was counted many times. J is TRBJ1-1 and V is TRBV30; D might be TRBD1 (5 bases). Germline V gene sequence: CDR1 GTSNPN, CDR2 SVGIG (reference sequence). This CDR3 is built from 14 residues. V lost 0 bases and J lost 0, with 8 bases in between. This CDR3 is CAWSVRAMNTEAFF. CDR3 nucleotides: TGTGCCTGGAGTGTCAGGGCCATGAACACTGAAGCTTTCTTT.

In this sample, this clonotype turned up a few times. The chain combines TRBV4-2 with TRBJ2-2, with 8 bases lining up with TRBD2. V was pared by 2 bases and J by 2 bases, with 4 bases of the junction left unmatched. Germline CDR1 LGHNA, CDR2 YNFKEQ. The CDR3 is 16 amino acids. The CDR3 bases are TGTGCCAGCAGCCAACATACTAGCGGAAACACCGGGGAGCTGTTTTTT. This translates into CASSQHTSGNTGELFF.

The chain joins TRBV29-1 to TRBJ1-2; D unclear. Germline V gene sequence: CDR1 SQVTM, CDR2 ANQGSEA. Trimming shortened V by 4 bases and J by 8 bases, and 11 bases separated the two germline ends. The CDR3 covers 11 residues. The DNA of the CDR3 is TGCAGCGTTGGAGCCTATGGGGGCTACACCTTC. This translates into CSVGAYGGYTF. The full variable domain, with the rest looked up from reference TRBV29-1 and TRBJ1-2, is SAVISQKPSRDICQRGTSLTIQCQVDSQVTMMFWYRQQPGQSLTLIATANQGSEATYESGFVIDKFPISRPNLTFSTLTVSNMSPEDSSIYLCSVGAYGGYTFGSGTRLTVV.

In regard to this clonotype: It may be a read error: a sequence one base away is much more abundant. The chain links TRBV30 to TRBJ1-3; D is undetermined. Germline loops: CDR1 GTSNPN, CDR2 SVGIG (reference sequence). This CDR3 contains 15 residues. V was trimmed by 3 bases and J by 0 bases, leaving 12 bases between them. The CDR3 spells CAWSLPRFSGNTIYF. Here the CDR3 DNA reads TGTGCCTGGAGCCTACCCCGGTTCTCTGGAAACACCATATATTTT.

This clonotype was seen ten or more times. The chain is built from TRBV11-1 and TRBJ1-1; maybe TRBD1 (5 bases). Trimming took off 6 bases at V and 6 bases at J, with 14 bases between the two ends. Germline values: CDR1 SGHAT, CDR2 FQDESV (reference sequence). The CDR3 loop spans 13 amino acids. This CDR3 is CASRSAGRAEAFF. The CDR3 nucleotides read TGTGCCAGCAGGTCAGCAGGGAGAGCTGAAGCTTTCTTT. Together with reference TRBV11-1 and TRBJ1-1, the CDR3 gives the full variable domain: EAEVAQSPRYKITEKSQAVAFWCDPISGHATLYWYRQILGQGPELLVQFQDESVVDDSQLPKDRFSAERLKGVDSTLKIQPAELGDSAMYLCASRSAGRAEAFFGQGTRLTVV.

The chain joins TRBV6-1 to TRBJ2-3; D possibly corresponds to TRBD2 (5 bases). CDR3 length equals 14 residues. Germline CDR1 reads MNHNS; CDR2 reads SASEGT. V was cut by 5 bases and J by 9 bases, with 18 bases left in between. The CDR3 loop is CASSTTPELGTQYF. DNA for the CDR3: TGTGCCAGCAGTACCACTCCCGAACTAGGCACGCAGTATTTT.

The table lists this clonotype with a few counts. The J gene is TRBJ2-5, the V gene TRBV9, with D uncertain. The germline V gene has CDR1 SGDLS and CDR2 YYNGEE. The CDR3 is 14 amino acids. V was clipped by 4 bases and J by 4 bases, with 14 bases between them. CDR3 sequence reads: CASSPLSILETQYF. DNA for the CDR3: TGTGCCAGCAGCCCCTTATCAATTCTAGAGACCCAGTACTTC.

This clonotype turned up a few times. The chain recombines TRBV19 with TRBJ2-1, with D maybe TRBD2 (5 bases). The ends were cut back, 0 bases at V and 5 bases at J, with 20 bases in the middle. This CDR3 region has 18 residues. Germline V gene lookup returns CDR1 LNHDA and CDR2 SQIVND (reference sequence). The CDR3 sequence: CASSIDLLRRAVHNEQFF. DNA of the CDR3: TGTGCCAGTAGTATAGATCTATTGCGGCGGGCGGTCCACAATGAGCAGTTCTTC.

The sample holds a few counts of this clonotype. The chain recombines TRBV6-1 with TRBJ2-7; TRBD2 aligns across 8 bases. There are 14 residues in the CDR3. The V segment lost 10 bases and the J segment 3 bases; nucleotides outside the gene matches: 11. CDR1 and CDR2 from the germline V gene are MNHNS and SASEGT. The CDR3 DNA sequence: TGTGCCATGAGTTTCGGGGCGGGAGGCTACGAGCAGTACTTC. Translated: CAMSFGAGGYEQYF.

This clonotype came up many times. V usage is TRBV3-1 and J usage is TRBJ1-1; D not certain. This CDR3 has 14 residues. V was clipped by 2 bases and J by 11 bases, with 18 bases between them. Germline CDR1 and CDR2: LGHDT and YNNKEL (reference sequence). This CDR3 reads CASSQQLLMVGAFF. The CDR3 DNA reads as TGTGCCAGCAGCCAACAACTCTTGATGGTTGGGGCTTTCTTT.

This chain joins TRBV6-8 and TRBJ1-2; D remains unclear. V lost 6 bases, J lost 0 bases, and 8 bases lay in between. The CDR3 runs 13 residues. Germline V gene sequence: CDR1 MNHGY, CDR2 SAAAGT. The CDR3 is CASSLGPNYGYTF. DNA of the CDR3: TGTGCCAGCAGCCTAGGACCTAACTATGGCTACACCTTC.

The chain links TRBV3-1 to TRBJ2-5, with 9 nucleotides matching TRBD2. The V and J ends lost 0 bases and 7 bases, in that order; junction bases with no gene match: 12. CDR1 and CDR2 from the germline V gene are LGHDT and YNNKEL (reference sequence). The length of the CDR3 is 17 residues. The CDR3 bases are TGTGCCAGCAGCCAAGATAGCGGTAGCGGGGGTGGTAGGACCCAGTACTTC. Translating it yields CASSQDSGSGGGRTQYF.